This record covers a single T cell receptor (beta chain). The method was immunoSEQ multiplex PCR; TCRdb's version includes in-frame clones alone and lacks a portion of them. In the table there are millions of clones, 85% to 95% of which are singletons. The sample originates from a study of shared clonotypes between healthy human individuals. Study overall: Each donor's CD8 memory used one plate, CD8 naive two, each CD4 subset three.

Germline loops: CDR1 KGHSH, CDR2 LQKENI. Trimming removed 3 bases at V and 6 bases at J, with 18 bases between. The CDR3 totals 16 residues. The sequenced sample consisted of naive CD4+ T cells sorted from blood. Subset of the sample: CD45RA+ positively selected. The chain uses TRBV18 and TRBJ2-1; D is possibly TRBD1 or TRBD2 (6 bases each). The TCR comes from a man aged 18-30 years in good health. In DNA form, the CDR3 reads TGTGCCAGCTCACCTCCCGCGTGGGGGGCGAGCAATGAGCAGTTCTTC. It encodes CASSPPAWGASNEQFF.